What follows describes a single TCR beta chain. The target antigen is unknown. Assay used: immunoSEQ multiplex PCR; TCRdb lists only in-frame clones, some missing. Of about 500,000 clones in the sample, about 89% were seen once. Indicated treatment: some 19 received Ad26.COV2.S at low or high dose, single or two shots; roughly five received placebo; per-sample allocation not given. Each sample was drawn 63 days after the first injection (of vaccine or placebo). This CDR3 has 16 residues. In germline, CDR1 is LNHDA, CDR2 SQIVND (reference sequence). Trimming left V 4 bases short and J 2 bases short, with 15 bases between. This sample is part of a study of Ad26.COV2.S vaccination and SARS-CoV-2 variants. General observations from the study: Those who received the vaccine showed greater spike-specific TCR breadth than those given placebo.

Source: peripheral blood, taken in a trial of Ad26.COV2.S vaccine versus placebo. This sequence originates from a person aged 18-60 years who received the Ad26.COV2.S COVID-19 vaccine or a placebo. The chain joins TRBV19 to TRBJ2-1; D may be TRBD2 (6 bases). The CDR3 is CASSTEIAAAYNEQFF. CDR3 coding DNA: TGTGCCAGTAGTACAGAGATAGCGGCTGCCTACAATGAGCAGTTCTTC.